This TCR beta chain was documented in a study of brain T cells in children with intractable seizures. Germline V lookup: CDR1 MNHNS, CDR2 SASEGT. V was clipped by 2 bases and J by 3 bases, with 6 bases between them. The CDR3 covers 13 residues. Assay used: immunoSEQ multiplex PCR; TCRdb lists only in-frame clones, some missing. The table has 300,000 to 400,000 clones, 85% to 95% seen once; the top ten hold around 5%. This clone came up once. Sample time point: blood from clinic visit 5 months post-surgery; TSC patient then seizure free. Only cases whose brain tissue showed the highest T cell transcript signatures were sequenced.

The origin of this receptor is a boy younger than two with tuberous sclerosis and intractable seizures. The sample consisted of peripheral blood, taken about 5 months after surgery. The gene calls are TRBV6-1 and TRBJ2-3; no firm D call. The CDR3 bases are TGTGCCAGCAGTGAAAAAGGGACAGATACGCAGTATTTT. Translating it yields CASSEKGTDTQYF.